Listed below are T cell receptor beta chains from one sample, sequenced in a study of regulatory T cells in long-lasting Graves disease. TCRdb redid the calling of the multiplex PCR reads with MiXCR, one entry per CDR3 protein. Found here are hundreds of thousands of distinct CDR3 sequences, roughly a sixth of them singletons; the top ten hold around a quarter. This sample also belongs to another study, concerning T cells in Graves' hyperthyroidism and ophthalmopathy.

The sample consisted of peripheral blood mononuclear cells (PBMCs), taken at new diagnosis, from a patient treated with antithyroid drugs. These receptor sequences come from a woman aged 35 to 60 with Graves disease. Both conserved end residues are part of each CDR3. A D gene is named only where the DNA matches it firmly. The size field is filled for only some rows; it gives once, few, many or a size class.

J gene: TRBJ2-7; V gene: TRBV6-2/TRBV6-3; D gene: -; clone size: few; CDR3 DNA: TGTGCCAGCAGTCAAGGGACGTCGAAGGGGTACTTC; CDR3 protein: CASSQGTSKGYF
J gene: TRBJ2-7; V gene: TRBV28; D gene: -; clone size: many; CDR3 DNA: TGTGCCAGCCGTCCGAGGTGGGGATCTGACGAGCAGTACTTC; CDR3 protein: CASRPRWGSDEQYF
J gene: TRBJ2-5; V gene: TRBV28; D gene: -; clone size: many; CDR3 DNA: TGTGCCAGCAGTTCTACCTCAACAGGGCGGGAGACCCAGTACTTC; CDR3 protein: CASSSTSTGRETQYF
J gene: TRBJ2-7; V gene: TRBV11-2; D gene: -; clone size: many; CDR3 DNA: TGTGCCAGCAGCTTAGTAACAGGGACTGCCTACGAGCAGTACTTC; CDR3 protein: CASSLVTGTAYEQYF
J gene: TRBJ1-1; V gene: TRBV11-3; D gene: -; clone size: many; CDR3 DNA: TGTGCCAGCTCATCCGATTTGAACACTGAAGCTTTCTTT; CDR3 protein: CASSSDLNTEAFF
J gene: TRBJ2-4; V gene: TRBV19; D gene: TRBD1; clone size: few; CDR3 DNA: TGTGCCAGTAGTACTCCCAGGGGGACCAAAAACATTCAGTACTTC; CDR3 protein: CASSTPRGTKNIQYF
J gene: TRBJ1-5; V gene: TRBV29-1; D gene: -; clone size: many; CDR3 DNA: TGCAGCGGGTTTGAGGGTTTAGGGGGCAATCAGCCCCAGCATTTT; CDR3 protein: CSGFEGLGGNQPQHF
J gene: TRBJ1-6; V gene: TRBV5-5; D gene: -; clone size: many; CDR3 DNA: TGTGCCAGCAGCTTGAGGGGGGATAGTTCACCCCTCCACTTT; CDR3 protein: CASSLRGDSSPLHF
J gene: TRBJ2-5; V gene: TRBV6-2/TRBV6-3; D gene: -; clone size: many; CDR3 DNA: TGTGCCAGCAGTGAACAGGAGAGGACCCAGTACTTC; CDR3 protein: CASSEQERTQYF
J gene: TRBJ1-5; V gene: TRBV19; D gene: -; clone size: -; CDR3 DNA: TGTGCCAGTACCGACCTATGGGCTGAGGGTGGAGGACAGCCCCAGCATTTT; CDR3 protein: CASTDLWAEGGGQPQHF
J gene: TRBJ1-5; V gene: TRBV6-1; D gene: -; clone size: -; CDR3 DNA: TGTGCCAGCAGGAACCCGGTTCCGGAGAATCAGCCCCAGCATTTT; CDR3 protein: CASRNPVPENQPQHF
J gene: TRBJ2-1; V gene: TRBV27; D gene: TRBD1; clone size: many; CDR3 DNA: TGTGCCAGCAGTCCTTTGGACAGGGGCTACAATGAGCAGTTCTTC; CDR3 protein: CASSPLDRGYNEQFF
J gene: TRBJ1-2; V gene: TRBV20-1; D gene: -; clone size: many; CDR3 DNA: TGCAGTGCTAGTTGGGGTGTAGGGGACTATGGCTACACCTTC; CDR3 protein: CSASWGVGDYGYTF
J gene: TRBJ1-1; V gene: TRBV19; D gene: TRBD1; clone size: -; CDR3 DNA: TGTGCCAGCCTCCTCACGGACAGGGGCGGACCTCCTGGACGTGAAGCTTTCTTT; CDR3 protein: CASLLTDRGGPPGREAFF
J gene: TRBJ1-5; V gene: TRBV29-1; D gene: -; clone size: few; CDR3 DNA: TGCAGCGTCGGTCTGGGCGGGGATAGCAATCAGCCCCAGCATTTT; CDR3 protein: CSVGLGGDSNQPQHF